This TCR beta chain was captured by sequencing in a study of shared clonotypes between healthy human individuals. Study at large: A donor's plate count was three for CD4 naive and three for CD4 memory; CD8 naive had two and CD8 memory one. Study-level results: Non-shared clonotypes were found to have lower generation probabilities than the clonotypes that were shared by all four of the sorted-subset donors.

A word on this clone: Its antigen is as yet unknown.

A split of CD4+ cells into CD45RA+ naive and CD45RA-negative memory subsets was performed. Several immunoSEQ plates received, in even portions, the genomic DNA of each subset. Measured with immunoSEQ multiplex PCR; TCRdb has only the in-frame clones, and not every one. This sample has some 650,000 clones, with about 96% found just once. The CDR3 loop spans 14 amino acids. Trimming removed 6 bases at V and 2 bases at J, with 10 bases between. The chain combines TRBV6-7 with TRBJ2-2; D remains ambiguous. TRBV6-7 has ORF status, its function being uncertain. Material: naive CD4+ T cells sorted from blood. The subset was: CD45RA+ positively selected. The receptor was isolated from a woman younger than 45 in good health. The CDR3 protein is CASRPQTNTGELFF. As DNA, the CDR3 is TGTGCCAGCAGGCCCCAAACCAACACCGGGGAGCTGTTTTTT.